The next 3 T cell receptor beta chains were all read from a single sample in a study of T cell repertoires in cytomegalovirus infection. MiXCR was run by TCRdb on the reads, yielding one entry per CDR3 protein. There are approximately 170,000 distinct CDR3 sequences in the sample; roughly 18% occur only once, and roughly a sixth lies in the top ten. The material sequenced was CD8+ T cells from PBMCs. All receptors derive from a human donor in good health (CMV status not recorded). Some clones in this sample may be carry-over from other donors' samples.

CDR3 protein: CASSLTRWAEQYF. The DNA of the CDR3 is TGTGCCAGCAGTTTAACACGGTGGGCGGAGCAGTACTTC. V gene TRBV28 combines with J gene TRBJ2-7; D is undetermined. V was cut by 2 bases and J by 7 bases, with 12 bases left in between. The germline gives CDR1 MDHEN, CDR2 SYDVKM. The CDR3 extends over 13 amino acids.

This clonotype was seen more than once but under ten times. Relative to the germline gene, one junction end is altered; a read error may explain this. The CDR3 spells CSARAGGADTEAFF. CDR3 DNA sequence: TGCAGTGCCAGAGCAGGGGGCGCAGACACTGAAGCTTTCTTT. The rearrangement uses TRBV20-1 and TRBJ1-1; 8 nucleotides agree with TRBD1. From germline, CDR1 is DFQATT and CDR2 SNEGSKA (reference sequence). The CDR3 is made up of 14 amino acids.

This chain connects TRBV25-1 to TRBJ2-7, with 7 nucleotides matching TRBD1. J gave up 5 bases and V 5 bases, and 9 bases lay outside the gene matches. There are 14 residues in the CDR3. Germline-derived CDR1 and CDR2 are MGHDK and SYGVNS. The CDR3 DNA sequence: TGTGCCAGCAGTCTTCGACAGGGACCCCACGAGCAGTACTTC. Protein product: CASSLRQGPHEQYF.